One sample yielded the 5 T cell receptor beta chains listed below, sequenced in a study of blood T cell repertoires in COVID-19. Clones were read by immunoSEQ multiplex PCR, and TCRdb kept only the in-frame ones, dropping some. The repertoire holds 200,000 to 250,000 clones, with roughly 84% as singletons. The material sequenced was PBMCs or T cells enriched from blood (not recorded which). The receptors stem from a man younger than 45 in a cohort exposed to, infected with or recovered from COVID-19 (not recorded which).

This chain connects TRBV15 to TRBJ2-3, with D perhaps TRBD1 (6 bases). The germline gives CDR1 LNHNV, CDR2 YYDKDF (reference sequence). The CDR3 totals 15 residues. The V end was cut by 1 base, the J end by 2 bases, with 10 bases between. The CDR3 DNA follows: TGTGCCACCAGCAGAGGGACAGACAACACAGATACGCAGTATTTT. It translates to CATSRGTDNTDTQYF.

The rearrangement links TRBV24-1 to TRBJ1-5; D unresolved. Germline assignment: CDR1 KGHDR and CDR2 SFDVKD. The CDR3 totals 14 residues. V was shortened by 3 bases and J by 6 bases, with 11 bases between the two germline ends. The CDR3 nucleotides read TGTGCCACCAGTGATGCAAAGAGGGCTCAGCCCCAGCATTTT. It translates to CATSDAKRAQPQHF.

The chain joins TRBV13 to TRBJ2-7; the D gene is possibly TRBD2 (5 bases). Germline loops: CDR1 PRHDT, CDR2 FYEKMQ (reference sequence). The ends were cut back, 5 bases at V and 1 base at J, with 15 bases in the middle. The CDR3 is 15 amino acids. Here the CDR3 reads CASSQTLDFSYEQYF. The CDR3 region has the DNA TGTGCCAGCAGCCAAACACTGGACTTTTCCTACGAGCAGTACTTC.

This sequence joins TRBV28 and TRBJ2-1, with 11 bases fitting TRBD2. Per germline, CDR1 MDHEN and CDR2 SYDVKM. This CDR3 comprises 16 residues. The V and J ends lost 1 base and 4 bases, in that order; junction bases with no gene match: 3. CDR3 nucleotide sequence: TGTGCCAGCAGTTTATCCCTAGCGGGAGGATACAATGAGCAGTTCTTC. It encodes CASSLSLAGGYNEQFF. The full variable domain, in which reference TRBV28 and TRBJ2-1 provide the parts outside the CDR3, is DVKVTQSSRYLVKRTGEKVFLECVQDMDHENMFWYRQDPGLGLRLIYFSYDVKMKEKGDIPEGYSVSREKKERFSLILESASTNQTSMYLCASSLSLAGGYNEQFFGPGTRLTVL.

The V and J genes are TRBV9 and TRBJ2-1, with D possibly being TRBD1 (6 bases). Germline V gene lookup returns CDR1 SGDLS and CDR2 YYNGEE. CDR3 length equals 15 residues. V was clipped by 0 bases and J by 8 bases, with 15 bases between them. CDR3 residues: CASSVALGDIHEQFF. For the CDR3, the DNA is TGTGCCAGCAGCGTAGCCTTGGGGGACATCCATGAGCAGTTCTTC. Supplemented by reference TRBV9 and TRBJ2-1, the full variable domain reads DSGVTQTPKHLITATGQRVTLRCSPRSGDLSVYWYQQSLDQGLQFLIQYYNGEERAKGNILERFSAQQFPDLHSELNLSSLELGDSALYFCASSVALGDIHEQFFGPGTRLTVL.